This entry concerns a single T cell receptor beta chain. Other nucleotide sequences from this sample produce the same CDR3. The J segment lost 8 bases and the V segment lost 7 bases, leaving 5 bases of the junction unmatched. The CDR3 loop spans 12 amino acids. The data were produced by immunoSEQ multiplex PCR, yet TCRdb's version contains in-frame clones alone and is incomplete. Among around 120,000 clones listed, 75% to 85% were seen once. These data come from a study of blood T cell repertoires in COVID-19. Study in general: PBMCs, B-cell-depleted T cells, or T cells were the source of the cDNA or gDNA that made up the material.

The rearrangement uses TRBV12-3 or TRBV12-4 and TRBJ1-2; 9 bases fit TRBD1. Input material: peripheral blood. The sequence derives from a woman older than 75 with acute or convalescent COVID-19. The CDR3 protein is CASTRTGEGYTF. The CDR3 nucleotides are TGTGCCAGCACCAGGACAGGGGAAGGCTACACCTTC.